The 10 T cell receptor beta chains below all came from one sample that was sequenced in a study of blood T cell repertoires in COVID-19 (dated by TCRdb to about 2020). Receptor amplification or capture employed the immunoSEQ multiplex PCR assay. The immuneACCESS repertoire file appears here via TCRdb, limited to in-frame rearrangements. These files lack a portion of the clones; in checked studies, under half of the deficit traces to unresolved V genes, and the cause of the others is not known. Recorded for this sample are 200,000 to 300,000 clones; about 82% of them occurred a single time. Around 6.5% of the sample belongs to the ten largest clones. Material: peripheral blood. The receptors were gathered from a woman aged 60-75 years with active or convalescent COVID-19.

Written as DNA, the CDR3 is TGTGCCAGCAGCTTGTCAGGGGATAATTCACCCCTCCACTTT. Translating gives CASSLSGDNSPLHF. The rearrangement uses TRBV11-3 and TRBJ1-6, with a possible D match to TRBD1 (6 bases). The CDR3 spans 14 residues. Germline loops: CDR1 SGHNT, CDR2 YENEEA. The V and J ends lost 3 bases and 5 bases respectively, with 8 bases between them.

The genes are TRBV2 and TRBJ2-3, with D perhaps matching TRBD1 (5 bases). CDR1 SNHLY and CDR2 FYNNEI come from the germline V gene. Trimming removed 7 bases at V and 0 bases at J, with 8 bases between. CDR3 length: 13 residues. The CDR3 bases are TGTGCCAGCACCAGGGCTAGCACAGATACGCAGTATTTT. Protein: CASTRASTDTQYF. Full variable domain (outside the CDR3, taken from reference TRBV2 and TRBJ2-3): EPEVTQTPSHQVTQMGQEVILRCVPISNHLYFYWYRQILGQKVEFLVSFYNNEISEKSEIFDDQFSVERPDGSNFTLKIRSTKLEDSAMYFCASTRASTDTQYFGPGTRLTVL.

J is TRBJ2-7 and V is TRBV11-1, with D possibly being TRBD2 (5 bases). V was shortened by 0 bases and J by 0 bases, with 9 bases between the two germline ends. CDR3 length: 15 amino acids. Germline V gene sequence: CDR1 SGHAT, CDR2 FQDESV (reference sequence). For the CDR3, the DNA is TGTGCCAGCAGCTTAGCAGGGAGAAGCTCCTACGAGCAGTACTTC. As protein: CASSLAGRSSYEQYF. The full variable domain, with the rest looked up from reference TRBV11-1 and TRBJ2-7, is EAEVAQSPRYKITEKSQAVAFWCDPISGHATLYWYRQILGQGPELLVQFQDESVVDDSQLPKDRFSAERLKGVDSTLKIQPAELGDSAMYLCASSLAGRSSYEQYFGPGTRLTVT.

V usage is TRBV5-1 and J usage is TRBJ1-1; weak D call: TRBD1 (6 bases). Trimming removed 1 base at V and 2 bases at J, with 9 bases between. Germline V gene data show CDR1 as SGHRS and CDR2 as YFSETQ. CDR3 length: 14 residues. CDR3 sequence: CASSLNRANTEAFF. The CDR3, as DNA: TGCGCCAGCAGCTTGAACAGGGCTAACACTGAAGCTTTCTTT.

The chain links TRBV10-1 to TRBJ2-7, with 11 bases fitting TRBD1. Per the germline V gene, CDR1 is WNHNN and CDR2 is SYGVQD (reference sequence). Trimming at V came to 2 bases and at J to 3 bases, leaving 0 bases not matched to a gene. The CDR3 contains 14 residues. The CDR3 coding sequence is TGCGCCAGCAGTGAGGGGACAGGGGGCTACGAGCAGTACTTC. This encodes CASSEGTGGYEQYF.

The gene calls are TRBV6-5 and TRBJ2-2; no definite D call. The V end lost 3 bases, the J end lost 1 base, and 9 bases lay between the germline ends. Germline V gene lookup returns CDR1 MNHEY and CDR2 SVGAGI. The CDR3 totals 15 residues. CDR3 sequence (DNA): TGTGCCAGCAGTTATACGGTCGGGAACACCGGGGAGCTGTTTTTT. This translates into CASSYTVGNTGELFF.

The chain is built from TRBV7-2 and TRBJ1-1; 8 bases agree with TRBD1. The V and J ends lost 1 base and 10 bases, in that order; junction bases with no gene match: 5. The CDR3 extends over 13 amino acids. Looked up from germline, CDR1 is SGHTA and CDR2 is FQGNSA. The CDR3 spells CASSLGTGRVAFF. The CDR3 region has the DNA TGTGCCAGCAGCTTAGGGACAGGGAGGGTAGCTTTCTTT.

This chain connects TRBV11-2 to TRBJ2-7, with D possibly being TRBD2 (6 bases). This CDR3 is 15 amino acids long. The V gene lost 3 bases and the J gene lost 0 bases, with 12 bases spanning the gap. CDR1 is SGHAT and CDR2 is FQNNGV in the germline V gene. The CDR3 region is CASSFGDSSSYEQYF. CDR3 in DNA: TGTGCCAGCAGCTTCGGGGACTCTAGCTCCTACGAGCAGTACTTC. The complete variable domain, with remaining parts taken from reference TRBV11-2 and TRBJ2-7, reads EAGVAQSPRYKIIEKRQSVAFWCNPISGHATLYWYQQILGQGPKLLIQFQNNGVVDDSQLPKDRFSAERLKGVDSTLKIQPAKLEDSAVYLCASSFGDSSSYEQYFGPGTRLTVT.

CDR3 coding DNA: TGTGCCAGCTCACCACCCGCGGGGGGGAATCAAGAGACCCAGTACTTC. This gives the protein CASSPPAGGNQETQYF. This chain links TRBV18 with TRBJ2-5; 9 bases match TRBD2. This CDR3 comprises 16 residues. Trimming took 0 bases from V and 2 from J; bases not matched to a gene: 4. Per germline, CDR1 KGHSH and CDR2 LQKENI. Based on the CDR3 plus reference TRBV18 and TRBJ2-5, the full variable domain is NAGVMQNPRHLVRRRGQEARLRCSPMKGHSHVYWYRQLPEEGLKFMVYLQKENIIDESGMPKERFSAEFPKEGPSILRIQQVVRGDSAAYFCASSPPAGGNQETQYFGPGTRLLVL.

This chain uses TRBV7-8 with TRBJ2-1, with TRBD2 identical over 8 bases. The CDR3 totals 15 residues. Per germline, CDR1 SGHVS and CDR2 FQNEAQ. Trimming at V came to 5 bases and at J to 0 bases, leaving 3 bases not matched to a gene. The CDR3 sequence: CASSRGGSSYNEQFF. CDR3 in DNA: TGTGCCAGCAGCCGGGGGGGGAGCTCCTACAATGAGCAGTTCTTC.